Listed below are T cell receptor beta chains from one sample, sequenced in a study of T cell responses to AZD1222 COVID-19 vaccine. The method was immunoSEQ multiplex PCR; TCRdb's version includes in-frame clones alone and lacks a portion of them. The sample contains around 130,000 clones, approximately 85% of which appear only once. This specimen was peripheral blood, taken on day 0 of AZD1222 vaccination. The receptor set was obtained from an adult in good health. Both conserved end residues are part of each CDR3. The D gene is left open where the match is weak. For some rows the clone size is stated as once, few or many, or as a class when expanded; others skip it.

>TRBV28|.|.|TRBJ1-6
TGTGCCAGCAATACAGGTTTTTCACCCCTCCACTTT
CASNTGFSPLHF
>TRBV6-2/TRBV6-3|TRBD2|.|TRBJ2-1
TGTGCCAGCAGTTACCCAACTAGCGGGAGGACCCTTTTCCACAATGAGCAGTTCTTC
CASSYPTSGRTLFHNEQFF
>TRBV30|TRBD2|once|TRBJ2-2
TGTGCCTGGCGACTAGCGGGGGCGAACACCGGGGAGCTGTTTTTT
CAWRLAGANTGELFF
>TRBV19|.|.|TRBJ1-3
TGTGCCAGTAGCCCCTCTGGAAACACCATATATTTT
CASSPSGNTIYF
>TRBV30|.|few|TRBJ1-3
TGTGCCTGGAGTCCCCCAGGAGCATCTGGAAACACCATATATTTT
CAWSPPGASGNTIYF
>TRBV28|.|.|TRBJ2-7
TGTGCCAGCAGTTTACTGGGGACCGACTCCTACGAGCAGTACTTC
CASSLLGTDSYEQYF
>TRBV18|TRBD1|.|TRBJ1-5
TGTGCCAGCTCACCACCCCTCGACAGGGAGAATCAGCCCCAGCATTTT
CASSPPLDRENQPQHF
>TRBV14|.|.|TRBJ2-5
TGTGCCAGCAGCCCAATTGGCGGGGGCGTCCAAGAGACCCAGTACTTC
CASSPIGGGVQETQYF
>TRBV5-1|.|.|TRBJ2-7
TGCGCCAGCAGCTTGTTGACCTACGAGCAGTACTTC
CASSLLTYEQYF
>TRBV2|.|few|TRBJ1-4
TGTGCCAGCGCAGGGGAGGCTAATGAAAAACTGTTTTTT
CASAGEANEKLFF
>TRBV18|.|once|TRBJ2-7
TGTGCCAGCTCACCACCAACAATTAGCGGACCGAGCTCCTACGAGCAGTACTTC
CASSPPTISGPSSYEQYF
>TRBV19|TRBD2|.|TRBJ2-3
TGTGCCAGTAGGGCCGCTGCGGGAGTAGCAGATACGCAGTATTTT
CASRAAAGVADTQYF
>TRBV7-8|.|once|TRBJ1-1
TGTGCCAGCGCAGAAGGGGGAAGAAGCACTGAAGCTTTCTTT
CASAEGGRSTEAFF
>TRBV14|TRBD2|.|TRBJ2-2
TGTGCCAGCAGCCAGACTAGCGGGAACACCGGGGAGCTGTTTTTT
CASSQTSGNTGELFF
>TRBV10-2|.|once|TRBJ2-1
TGCGCCAGCAGTGACGACGGGAGTAGCTACAATGAGCAGTTCTTC
CASSDDGSSYNEQFF
>TRBV18|.|once|TRBJ2-2
TGTGCCAGCTCACAGAATACTCCGGGGCTGGACACCGGGGAGCTGTTTTTT
CASSQNTPGLDTGELFF
>TRBV4-1|.|.|TRBJ2-3
TGCGCCAGCAGCCAAGATGGGGCCAGCGGACTTACAGATACGCAGTATTTT
CASSQDGASGLTDTQYF
>TRBV5-1|TRBD2|.|TRBJ2-1
TGCGCCAGCAGTCTAGCGGGAGACAATGAGCAGTTCTTC
CASSLAGDNEQFF
>TRBV7-2|.|.|TRBJ1-5
TGTGCCAGCAGCTTAGCTGGCAGGGTCGACCAGCCCCAGCATTTT
CASSLAGRVDQPQHF
>TRBV24-1|.|once|TRBJ1-5
TGTGCCACCAGTGATTTGGGCTGGCGAGGGACCAATCAGCCCCAGCATTTT
CATSDLGWRGTNQPQHF
>TRBV19|.|.|TRBJ1-3
TGTGCCAGTAGTATGGAGCAGGGAGGCTCTGGAAACACCATATATTTT
CASSMEQGGSGNTIYF
>TRBV28|.|once|TRBJ2-1
TGTGCCAGCAAAACTGGGGGTTCCGAGCAGTTCTTC
CASKTGGSEQFF
>TRBV7-6|TRBD1|once|TRBJ1-1
TGTGCCAGCAGCGTCGACAGGGGGAAAGCTTTCTTT
CASSVDRGKAFF
>TRBV7-2|.|once|TRBJ1-1
TGTGCCAGCAGCTTAGGGGCCGACATGAACACTGAAGCTTTCTTT
CASSLGADMNTEAFF
>TRBV5-4|.|.|TRBJ2-3
TGTGCCAGCAGCTTCCCGTCATCAGATACGCAGTATTTT
CASSFPSSDTQYF
>TRBV5-8|.|.|TRBJ2-1
TGTGCCAGCAGGAAAACAGGGTTAAAGGAGAATGAGCAGTTCTTC
CASRKTGLKENEQFF
>TRBV10-3|TRBD2|.|TRBJ2-3
TGTGCCATCAGCGGACTACTAGCGCAGGTAGCAGATACGCAGTATTTT
CAISGLLAQVADTQYF
>TRBV2|TRBD1|.|TRBJ1-4
TGTGCCAGCAGTCGCGACAGGGCAACTAATGAAAAACTGTTTTTT
CASSRDRATNEKLFF
>TRBV5-1|.|.|TRBJ1-2
TGCGCCAGCAGCCCGGGCGGGGGCGCATATGGCTACACCTTC
CASSPGGGAYGYTF
>TRBV11-3|TRBD2|.|TRBJ2-1
TGTGCCAGCAGCTTTAGCCCGACTAGCGGGAGCACCATATACAATGAGCAGTTCTTC
CASSFSPTSGSTIYNEQFF
>TRBV19|.|few|TRBJ1-2
TGTGCCAGTAACAGGGCCAACTATGGCTACACCTTC
CASNRANYGYTF
>TRBV2|.|.|TRBJ1-1
TGTGCCAGCAGTACGGACAGCCCAACTGAAGCTTTCTTT
CASSTDSPTEAFF
>TRBV7-2|.|.|TRBJ1-2
TGTGCCAGCAGCCAGGACCGGACAGAGAACTATGGCTACACCTTC
CASSQDRTENYGYTF
>TRBV19|.|.|TRBJ1-1
TGTGCCAGTAGTATTTTCATCGGGGCTAAGAACACTGAAGCTTTCTTT
CASSIFIGAKNTEAFF
>TRBV7-9|.|.|TRBJ1-3
TGTGCCAGCAGCGAGTTTCGGGACACTGGAAACACCATATATTTT
CASSEFRDTGNTIYF
>TRBV27|.|.|TRBJ2-7
TGTGCCAGCAGTTTATCGCGGACAGAATACGAGCAGTACTTC
CASSLSRTEYEQYF
>TRBV6-5|.|.|TRBJ2-3
TGTGCCAGCAGTCCCGAGGTTAGGAGCACAGATACGCAGTATTTT
CASSPEVRSTDTQYF
>TRBV2|.|.|TRBJ1-5
TGTGCCAGCAGTGAAGGGGGAGCCTGGCAGCCCCAGCATTTT
CASSEGGAWQPQHF
>TRBV28|.|.|TRBJ1-5
TGTGCCAGCAATTTCCGTATGGGCGGCAATCAGCCCCAGCATTTT
CASNFRMGGNQPQHF
>TRBV7-8|TRBD2|.|TRBJ2-1
TGTGCCAGCAGCTTAGCTGGACTAGCGGACAATGAGCAGTTCTTC
CASSLAGLADNEQFF
>TRBV7-8|.|.|TRBJ1-2
TGTGCCAGCAGCCCGGGCGGGGGGGACTATGGCTACACCTTC
CASSPGGGDYGYTF
>TRBV4-3|.|.|TRBJ2-7
TGCGCCAGCAGCCAAGCCACTGGCATGCTGGCCTACGAGCAGTACTTC
CASSQATGMLAYEQYF